Sequencing of this T cell receptor (beta chain) was carried out in a study of shared T cell receptors in the human thymus. Using immunoSEQ multiplex PCR, the repertoire was profiled, and TCRdb retains in-frame clones only, with some absent. The table lists hundreds of thousands of clones, 95% of them singletons. Sequencing used thymocytes. This clonotype originated in a human donor.

DNA of the CDR3: TGTGCCAGCAGCGTAGATGGGGGTGGGCAAGAGACCCAGTACTTC. As protein: CASSVDGGGQETQYF. This chain links TRBV9 with TRBJ2-5, with D perhaps matching TRBD1 or TRBD2 (5 bases each). Germline assignment: CDR1 SGDLS and CDR2 YYNGEE. This CDR3 region has 15 residues. Trimming shortened V by 0 bases and J by 2 bases, and 11 bases separated the two germline ends.